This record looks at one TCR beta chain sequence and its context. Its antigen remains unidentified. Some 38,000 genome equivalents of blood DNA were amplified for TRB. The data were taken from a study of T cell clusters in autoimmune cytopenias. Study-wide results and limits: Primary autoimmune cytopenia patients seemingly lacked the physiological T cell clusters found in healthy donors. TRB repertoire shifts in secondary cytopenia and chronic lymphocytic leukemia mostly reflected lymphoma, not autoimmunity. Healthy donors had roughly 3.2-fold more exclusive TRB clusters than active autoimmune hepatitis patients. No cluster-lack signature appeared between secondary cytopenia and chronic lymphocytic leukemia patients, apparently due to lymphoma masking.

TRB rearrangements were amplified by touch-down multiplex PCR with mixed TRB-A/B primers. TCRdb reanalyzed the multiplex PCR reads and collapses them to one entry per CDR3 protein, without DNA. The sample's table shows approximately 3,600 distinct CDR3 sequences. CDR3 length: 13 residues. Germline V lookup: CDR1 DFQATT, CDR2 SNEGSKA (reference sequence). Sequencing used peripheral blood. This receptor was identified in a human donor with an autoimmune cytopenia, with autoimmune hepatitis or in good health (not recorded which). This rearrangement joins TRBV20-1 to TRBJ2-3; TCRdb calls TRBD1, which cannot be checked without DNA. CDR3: CSASRAVTDTQYF.